This T cell receptor (beta chain) was retrieved from a study of control samples from healthy donors and cancer patients. Sequencing used immunoSEQ multiplex PCR; TCRdb keeps in-frame clones, though not all of them. The sample shows some 120,000 clones, around 90% of them seen only once. V was shortened by 4 bases and J by 2 bases, with 5 bases between the two germline ends. The CDR3 is 13 amino acids. Germline CDR1 is PRHDT and CDR2 is FYEKMQ (reference sequence). Sequenced: blood. The TCR was taken from a man aged 45 to 65 in good health. The chain combines TRBV13 with TRBJ2-2; no clear D. CDR3 protein: CASSSLNTGELFF. The CDR3 DNA sequence: TGTGCCAGCAGCTCCCTCAACACCGGGGAGCTGTTTTTT.